The 20 T cell receptor beta chains reported below all come from one sample, sequenced in a study of blood T cell repertoires in COVID-19 (dated by TCRdb to about 2020). Library construction relied on the immunoSEQ multiplex PCR assay. This immuneACCESS table, as held by TCRdb, lists in-frame sequences with V and J called but not all clones. Of the missing ones, under half trace to an unresolved V gene in checked studies; the others have no known cause. A total of roughly 280,000 clones appear in this sample, 88% of them only once. In total, the top ten clones hold around 10% of the sample. The source material was peripheral blood. The receptors shown here come from a woman aged 30 to 39 with COVID-19, enrolled during active disease.

There are a few counts of this clone. The chain couples TRBV20-1 to TRBJ2-7; TRBD2 matches at 7 bases. The CDR3 consists of 14 residues. Looked up from germline, CDR1 is DFQATT and CDR2 is SNEGSKA (reference sequence). Trimming removed 3 bases from V and 4 bases from J; junction bases left unmatched: 9. CDR3 sequence: CSASAQRGGYEQYF. The CDR3 DNA follows: TGCAGTGCTAGTGCCCAGCGGGGTGGGTACGAGCAGTACTTC.

The chain employs TRBV3-1 (or the pseudogene TRBV3-2) and TRBJ1-4; 9 bases line up with TRBD1. J lost 7 bases, V lost 3 bases, and 9 bases had no gene match. The CDR3 runs 16 residues. Germline CDR1 reads LGHDT; CDR2 reads YNNKEL (reference sequence). DNA for the CDR3: TGTGCCAGCAGCCATGGACAGGGGCTGCGGGGTGAAAAACTGTTTTTT. Encoded protein: CASSHGQGLRGEKLFF.

This clone was counted between two and nine times. This chain links TRBV21-1 with TRBJ1-6. TRBV21-1 is recorded as a pseudogene. CDR3 length equals 15 residues. The CDR3 DNA reads TGTGCCAGCTCCGGAGGGGGGGCGTATAATTCACCCCTCCACTTT. Its translation is CASSGGGAYNSPLHF.

The chain is built from TRBV9 and TRBJ1-4; 7 nucleotides align to TRBD1. V shed 4 bases, J shed 0 bases, and the junction held 15 bases outside the gene matches. CDR3 length: 19 amino acids. Germline V gene sequence: CDR1 SGDLS, CDR2 YYNGEE. The CDR3 nucleotides read TGTGCCAGCAGCCTCCGTGGGTTGGCAGGGGGAACAACTAATGAAAAACTGTTTTTT. Amino acids: CASSLRGLAGGTTNEKLFF.

The genes are TRBV30 and TRBJ1-6; a weak D match, TRBD1 (6 bases). The germline gives CDR1 GTSNPN, CDR2 SVGIG (reference sequence). The CDR3 loop spans 13 amino acids. V was clipped by 1 base and J by 9 bases, with 10 bases between them. The CDR3 region is CAWSANRASPLHF. CDR3 coding DNA: TGTGCCTGGAGTGCAAACAGGGCTTCACCCCTCCACTTT.

The chain links TRBV5-6 to TRBJ2-3; 7 nucleotides agree with TRBD1. Germline assignment: CDR1 SGHDT and CDR2 YYEEEE. V lost 2 bases, J lost 3 bases, and 6 bases stayed unmatched. The CDR3 consists of 15 residues. The CDR3 region is CASSFDRVGTDTQYF. The CDR3 region has the DNA TGTGCCAGCAGCTTCGACAGGGTGGGAACAGATACGCAGTATTTT.

This clone was found a few times. This rearrangement joins TRBV5-1 to TRBJ1-1, with unresolved D. Trimming took off 0 bases at V and 6 bases at J, with 15 bases between the two ends. CDR3 length: 15 residues. Germline V gene data show CDR1 as SGHRS and CDR2 as YFSETQ. The CDR3 is CASSLGVAGRAEAFF. In DNA, the CDR3 is TGCGCCAGCAGCTTGGGGGTGGCGGGGAGGGCTGAAGCTTTCTTT.

This chain uses TRBV5-1 with TRBJ2-3; 10 bases are a match to TRBD2. The CDR3 loop spans 14 amino acids. V lost 7 bases, J lost 7 bases, and 9 bases stayed unmatched. Germline CDR1 and CDR2: SGHRS and YFSETQ. Here the CDR3 reads CASRQAGGQNTQYF. CDR3 DNA sequence: TGCGCCAGCCGCCAAGCGGGAGGGCAAAATACGCAGTATTTT.

The chain carries TRBV2 and TRBJ2-7, with 13 bases matching TRBD2. This CDR3 region has 16 residues. Per germline, CDR1 SNHLY and CDR2 FYNNEI. The CDR3 reads CASTGTSGKEFYEQYF. The CDR3 DNA reads as TGTGCTTCCACCGGGACTAGCGGGAAAGAATTCTACGAGCAGTACTTC.

This clone appeared once. V gene TRBV29-1 combines with J gene TRBJ2-5; a weak D match, TRBD1 (7 bases). The CDR3 extends over 12 amino acids. V gave up 4 bases and J gave up 5 bases, with 11 bases separating them. Germline CDR1 SQVTM, CDR2 ANQGSEA. CDR3 DNA: TGCAGCGTTGCAGGGGGGAGGGAGACCCAGTACTTC. Protein: CSVAGGRETQYF.

The rearrangement joins TRBV4-3 to TRBJ1-4, with TRBD1 as a possible D gene (6 bases). The germline CDR1 and CDR2 sequences are LGHNA and YSLEER. V lost 0 bases, J lost 10 bases, and 12 bases lay in between. The CDR3 spans 14 residues. This CDR3 is CASSQDRTDRKLFF. CDR3 coding DNA: TGCGCCAGCAGCCAAGATCGGACAGACAGAAAACTGTTTTTT.

The genes are TRBV9 and TRBJ1-1, with 9 bases that match TRBD1. J was trimmed by 6 bases and V by 4 bases; bases with no gene match: 13. The CDR3 runs 16 residues. Looked up from germline, CDR1 is SGDLS and CDR2 is YYNGEE. CDR3 protein: CASSPGTGSPPSEAFF. CDR3 DNA sequence: TGTGCCAGCAGCCCCGGGACAGGGAGTCCCCCTTCTGAAGCTTTCTTT.

The chain is built from TRBV9 and TRBJ2-7, with 10 bases that match TRBD2. The germline CDR1 and CDR2 sequences are SGDLS and YYNGEE. The CDR3 sequence is 15 residues long. V lost 4 bases, J lost 2 bases, and 6 bases stayed unmatched. The DNA for the CDR3 is TGTGCCAGCAGCACTAGCGGGACAGGAACCTACGAGCAGTACTTC. Encoded protein: CASSTSGTGTYEQYF.

The rearrangement uses TRBV5-4 and TRBJ2-3, with 9 bases aligning to TRBD2. Germline CDR1 SGHNT, CDR2 YYREEE (reference sequence). The CDR3 spans 15 residues. V shed 4 bases, J shed 9 bases, and the junction held 12 bases outside the gene matches. This CDR3 is CASSPGGGRAETQYF. The DNA of the CDR3 is TGTGCCAGCAGCCCGGGAGGCGGGAGGGCGGAAACGCAGTATTTT.

This clone was recorded once. This chain connects TRBV28 to TRBJ1-5; D possibly corresponds to TRBD1 (6 bases). This CDR3 contains 13 residues. Germline lookup yields CDR1 MDHEN and CDR2 SYDVKM. V lost 6 bases and J 5 bases, leaving 11 bases between the germline ends. CDR3 DNA: TGTGCCAGCAGACAGGGCCTCCATCAGCCCCAGCATTTT. Protein sequence: CASRQGLHQPQHF.

The chain is built from TRBV6-4 and TRBJ2-1; D perhaps matches TRBD1 (5 bases). Trimming took 8 bases from V and 3 from J, leaving 17 bases between them. The CDR3 is 15 amino acids. Germline V gene data show CDR1 as MRHNA and CDR2 as SNTAGT. The CDR3 reads CASRARAGNYNEQFF. CDR3 in DNA: TGTGCCAGCCGCGCCCGGGCAGGGAACTACAATGAGCAGTTCTTC.

The chain couples TRBV19 to TRBJ2-1; TRBD2 matches at 7 bases. This CDR3 has 15 residues. Trimming removed 0 bases from V and 7 bases from J; junction bases left unmatched: 6. CDR1 and CDR2 from the germline V gene are LNHDA and SQIVND (reference sequence). Here the CDR3 reads CASSIDQGLLNEQFF. CDR3 DNA sequence: TGTGCCAGTAGTATAGATCAGGGACTATTAAATGAGCAGTTCTTC. Using reference TRBV19 and TRBJ2-1 for the parts outside the CDR3, the full variable domain is DGGITQSPKYLFRKEGQNVTLSCEQNLNHDAMYWYRQDPGQGLRLIYYSQIVNDFQKGDIAEGYSVSREKKESFPLTVTSAQKNPTAFYLCASSIDQGLLNEQFFGPGTRLTVL.

CDR3 residues: CASSPRDTGLQYF. In DNA, the CDR3 is TGTGCCAGCAGTCCCCGGGACACCGGGCTGCAGTATTTT. The chain combines TRBV28 with TRBJ2-3; possibly TRBD1 for D (6 bases). Trimming took 5 bases from V and 11 from J, leaving 17 bases between them. This CDR3 spans 13 amino acids. CDR1 and CDR2 (germline): MDHEN, SYDVKM. Combining the CDR3 with reference TRBV28 and TRBJ2-3 gives the whole variable domain DVKVTQSSRYLVKRTGEKVFLECVQDMDHENMFWYRQDPGLGLRLIYFSYDVKMKEKGDIPEGYSVSREKKERFSLILESASTNQTSMYLCASSPRDTGLQYFGPGTRLTVL.

This chain connects TRBV24-1 to TRBJ1-1; 11 nucleotides align to TRBD1. This CDR3 has 13 amino acids. Germline V CDR1 and CDR2: KGHDR, SFDVKD. J lost 11 bases, V lost 4 bases, and 5 bases had no gene match. CDR3 coding DNA: TGTGCCACCAGTGACAGGACAGGGGGCTTGGCTTTCTTT. Protein product: CATSDRTGGLAFF.

The chain combines TRBV19 with TRBJ2-7; D is possibly TRBD2 (6 bases). The CDR3 length is 15 residues. Germline V gene data show CDR1 as LNHDA and CDR2 as SQIVND (reference sequence). Trimming stripped 5 bases from V and 0 bases from J, with 14 bases between. The CDR3 DNA reads as TGTGCCAGTAGTGCGGGGACGGTAAGCTCCTACGAGCAGTACTTC. Its protein product is CASSAGTVSSYEQYF.